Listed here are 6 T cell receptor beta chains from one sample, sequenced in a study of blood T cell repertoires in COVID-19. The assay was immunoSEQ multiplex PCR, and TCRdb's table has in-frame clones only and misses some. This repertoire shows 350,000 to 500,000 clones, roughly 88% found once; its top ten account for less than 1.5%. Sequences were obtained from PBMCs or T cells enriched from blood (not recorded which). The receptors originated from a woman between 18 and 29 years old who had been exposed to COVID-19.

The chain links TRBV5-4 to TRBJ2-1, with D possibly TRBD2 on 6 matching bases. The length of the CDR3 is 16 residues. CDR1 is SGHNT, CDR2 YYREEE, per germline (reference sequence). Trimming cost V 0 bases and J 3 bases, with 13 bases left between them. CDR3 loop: CASSLGGGADYNEQFF. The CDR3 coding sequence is TGTGCCAGCAGCTTGGGAGGCGGGGCCGACTACAATGAGCAGTTCTTC. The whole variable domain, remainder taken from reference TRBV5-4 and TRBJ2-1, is ETGVTQSPTHLIKTRGQQVTLRCSSQSGHNTVSWYQQALGQGPQFIFQYYREEENGRGNFPPRFSGLQFPNYSSELNVNALELDDSALYLCASSLGGGADYNEQFFGPGTRLTVL.

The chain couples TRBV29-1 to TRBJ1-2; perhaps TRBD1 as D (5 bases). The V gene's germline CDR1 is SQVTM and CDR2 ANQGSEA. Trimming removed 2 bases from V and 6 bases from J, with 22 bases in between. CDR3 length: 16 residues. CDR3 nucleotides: TGCAGCGTTGAATCCCCCCGGGAGGGTTGGGGCGATGGCTACACCTTC. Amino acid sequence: CSVESPREGWGDGYTF.

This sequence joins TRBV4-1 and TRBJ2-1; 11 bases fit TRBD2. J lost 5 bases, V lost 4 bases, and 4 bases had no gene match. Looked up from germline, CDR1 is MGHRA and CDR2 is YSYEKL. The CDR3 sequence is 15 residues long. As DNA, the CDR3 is TGCGCCAGCAGCCTACTAGCGGGGGAGAACAATGAGCAGTTCTTC. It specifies CASSLLAGENNEQFF.

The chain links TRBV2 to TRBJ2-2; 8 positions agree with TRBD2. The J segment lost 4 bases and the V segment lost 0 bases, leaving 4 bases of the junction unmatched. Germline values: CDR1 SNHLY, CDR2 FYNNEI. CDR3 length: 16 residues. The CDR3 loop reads CASSEAGGGFTGELFF. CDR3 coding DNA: TGTGCCAGCAGTGAAGCGGGCGGGGGGTTCACCGGGGAGCTGTTTTTT.

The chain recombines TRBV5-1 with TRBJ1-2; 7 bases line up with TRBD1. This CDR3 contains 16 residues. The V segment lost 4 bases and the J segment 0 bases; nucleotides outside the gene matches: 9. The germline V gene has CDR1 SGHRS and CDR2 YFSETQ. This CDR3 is CASSPTAGTANYGYTF. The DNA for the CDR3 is TGCGCCAGCAGCCCCACCGCCGGGACAGCTAACTATGGCTACACCTTC.

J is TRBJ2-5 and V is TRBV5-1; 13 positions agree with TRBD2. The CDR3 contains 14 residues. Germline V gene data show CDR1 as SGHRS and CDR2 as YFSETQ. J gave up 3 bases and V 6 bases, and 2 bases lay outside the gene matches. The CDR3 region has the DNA TGCGCCAGCACCGGACTAGCGGGGGAAGAGACCCAGTACTTC. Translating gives CASTGLAGEETQYF.